What follows describes a single TCR beta chain. Its target is not known. Trimming stripped 8 bases from V and 3 bases from J, with 13 bases between. Germline V lookup: CDR1 LGHDT, CDR2 YNNKEL (reference sequence). The CDR3 extends over 14 amino acids. Two oligonucleotides, mixed equimolar, formed the beta constant-region primer covering TRBC1 and TRBC2. Four rounds of PCR amplified the ligated cDNA using nested alpha and beta constant-region primers plus SP2. TCRdb used MiXCR to reprocess the UMI-ligation and nested PCR reads, holding one entry per CDR3 protein. The repertoire has 150,000 or so distinct CDR3 sequences, over 20% of them found once; the top ten carry 0.09% to 0.13%. The data belong to a study of naive and memory T cell subsets. General observations from the study: TCR abundance followed a power law differing between naive and memory subsets. Over 95% of naive TCR sequences appeared only once after error correction, unlike memory subsets. A clonotype means one alpha or beta sequence, not an alpha/beta pair. Possibly reflecting memory cells re-expressing CD45RA, a few larger clonotypes occurred in naive repertoires, especially CD8.

Cells stained for CD3, CD4, CD8, CD45RA, CD27 and viability were sorted into four CD45RA/CD27 subsets. The chain is built from TRBV3-1 and TRBJ1-4; no clear D gene. The origin of this receptor is a human donor in good health. Sequencing input: naive CD4+ T cells from blood. CDR3 nucleotides: TGTGCCAGCGGGTCTAGATCAGCTAATGAAAAACTGTTTTTT. Translated: CASGSRSANEKLFF.